This entry features one T cell receptor (beta chain) sequence. The antigen remains unidentified. Sequencing used immunoSEQ v3. Generated by immunoSEQ multiplex PCR, the TCRdb table keeps only in-frame clones and is missing some. The sample includes about 100,000 clones, about two thirds seen only once; the top ten take approximately 10%. This record belongs to a study of TIL therapy for anti-PD-1-resistant metastatic lung cancer. Study results and limitations: Compared with baseline intratumoral T cells, expanded TIL cultures were more clonal and less diverse (approximately 6.6% vs 31%).

Time point denoted: pre-treatment sample, taken before nivolumab and TIL therapy. The tumor samples were excised metastases, mostly pleural nodules or supraclavicular lymph nodes. The CDR3 length is 14 residues. Trimming pared 3 bases from V and 4 bases from J, leaving 11 bases between. Germline lookup yields CDR1 SGDLS and CDR2 YYNGEE. V is TRBV9 and J is TRBJ1-5, with a weak D call TRBD1 (5 bases). The receptor comes from a person aged 25 to 80 with non-small cell lung cancer. This material consisted of tumor tissue, taken at baseline. CDR3 nucleotide sequence: TGTGCCAGCAGCGCAGACAGACTAAATCAGCCCCAGCATTTT. Its translation is CASSADRLNQPQHF.